Below are 28 T cell receptor beta chains sequenced from a single sample in a study of blood T cell repertoires in COVID-19. The protocol was immunoSEQ multiplex PCR, while the TCRdb copy is restricted to in-frame clones and leaves out a portion. The sample consists of 75,000 or so clones, 88% of them appearing once. Sequencing was done on a sample of peripheral blood. The receptors shown here come from a man in his sixties or seventies with acute or convalescent COVID-19.

The chain combines TRBV6-5 with TRBJ2-1; 14 nucleotides line up with TRBD2. The CDR3 is made up of 15 amino acids. Germline V gene data show CDR1 as MNHEY and CDR2 as SVGAGI. V shed 5 bases and J 8 bases; nucleotides not matched to a gene: 5. This chain's CDR3 is CASSRLAGGPHEQFF. The CDR3, as DNA: TGTGCCAGCAGTCGACTAGCGGGAGGGCCCCATGAGCAGTTCTTC.

The V call is TRBV6-5, the J call TRBJ2-3; no clear D gene. The CDR3 is 12 amino acids. Trimming took off 7 bases at V and 5 bases at J, with 10 bases between the two ends. Germline-derived CDR1 and CDR2 are MNHEY and SVGAGI. The chain's CDR3 is CASTDYRDTQYF. The CDR3 nucleotides are TGTGCCAGCACCGATTACAGAGATACGCAGTATTTT.

This chain uses TRBV7-2 with TRBJ1-2, with TRBD1 matching over 8 bases. The germline V gene has CDR1 SGHTA and CDR2 FQGNSA. The length of the CDR3 is 15 residues. V dropped 3 bases and J dropped 4; count of bases not matched to a gene: 7. Here the CDR3 DNA reads TGTGCCAGCAGCTTTCGGGACAGGAACCTCTATGGCTACACCTTC. Translation: CASSFRDRNLYGYTF.

By sample fraction, this clone is medium-sized. The rearrangement uses TRBV5-1 and TRBJ2-1, with 9 bases fitting TRBD2. The germline V gene has CDR1 SGHRS and CDR2 YFSETQ. J gave up 9 bases and V 2 bases, and 6 bases lay outside the gene matches. The CDR3 contains 14 residues. DNA of the CDR3: TGCGCCAGCAGCTTAATAGCGGGGGAGGCTGAGCAGTTCTTC. Translated, it gives CASSLIAGEAEQFF.

The chain combines TRBV7-8 with TRBJ2-5; 9 bases map to TRBD1. The germline V gene has CDR1 SGHVS and CDR2 FQNEAQ. J lost 4 bases, V lost 5 bases, and 11 bases had no gene match. The length of the CDR3 is 16 residues. Here the CDR3 reads CASSRSGGQGGETQYF. DNA of the CDR3: TGTGCCAGCAGCCGTTCAGGGGGACAGGGAGGAGAGACCCAGTACTTC.

The chain links TRBV29-1 to TRBJ2-3, with 7 bases fitting TRBD2. The CDR3 extends over 13 amino acids. Trimming cost V 6 bases and J 1 base; bases outside gene matches: 4. Germline-derived CDR1 and CDR2 are SQVTM and ANQGSEA. The chain's CDR3 is CSVFGRGTDTQYF. The DNA for the CDR3 is TGCAGCGTCTTTGGGAGGGGCACAGATACGCAGTATTTT.

The chain recombines TRBV11-2 with TRBJ1-2; 7 bases match TRBD1. This CDR3 is 13 amino acids long. The V and J ends lost 4 bases and 4 bases, in that order; junction bases with no gene match: 3. CDR1 SGHAT and CDR2 FQNNGV come from the germline V gene. The CDR3, as DNA: TGTGCCAGCAGCTCGGACAGGCTCTATGGCTACACCTTC. Translated: CASSSDRLYGYTF.

V is TRBV5-4 and J is TRBJ2-7; D is possibly TRBD1 (6 bases). The CDR3 loop spans 13 amino acids. The V gene's germline CDR1 is SGHNT and CDR2 YYREEE (reference sequence). Between the trimmed V and J ends, which lost 0 bases and 3 bases, there was a span of 7 bases. DNA of the CDR3: TGTGCCAGCAGCTTGGACAGGGTCTACGAGCAGTACTTC. Its translation is CASSLDRVYEQYF.

This chain links TRBV11-2 with TRBJ2-2; 7 bases are shared with TRBD2. From germline, CDR1 is SGHAT and CDR2 FQNNGV. V shed 6 bases, J shed 7 bases, and the junction held 5 bases outside the gene matches. CDR3 size: 13 residues. CDR3 DNA sequence: TGTGCCAGCAGAACTAGCGAAGTCGGGGAGCTGTTTTTT. Translated, it gives CASRTSEVGELFF.

J is TRBJ1-1 and V is TRBV28; a possible D gene is TRBD1 (6 bases). Germline CDR1 and CDR2: MDHEN and SYDVKM. The length of the CDR3 is 17 residues. Trimming stripped 2 bases from V and 4 bases from J, with 20 bases between. CDR3 residues: CASSLSVGGRGITEAFF. In DNA, the CDR3 is TGTGCCAGCAGTTTAAGTGTGGGGGGGCGCGGGATCACTGAAGCTTTCTTT.

The chain employs TRBV4-1 and TRBJ1-1; the match to TRBD1 covers 7 bases. Germline trimming cut 4 bases from V and 1 base from J; bases unmatched to any gene: 12. This CDR3 has 17 amino acids. Germline V gene data show CDR1 as MGHRA and CDR2 as YSYEKL. The CDR3 DNA follows: TGCGCCAGCAGCCGGGGGGCCTATGGGACAGCGAACACTGAAGCTTTCTTT. It encodes CASSRGAYGTANTEAFF.

This clone was detected only a few times. The V and J genes are TRBV6-5 and TRBJ1-4; D not resolved. The germline V gene encodes CDR1 MNHEY and CDR2 SVGAGI. V lost 6 bases to trimming and J lost 7 bases, with 15 bases between them. The CDR3 is 14 amino acids. CDR3: CASSAGGEREKLFF. The CDR3, as DNA: TGTGCCAGCAGCGCAGGCGGGGAGCGTGAAAAACTGTTTTTT.

The chain carries TRBV19 and TRBJ1-2; the match to TRBD1 covers 7 bases. The CDR3 contains 16 residues. Germline lookup yields CDR1 LNHDA and CDR2 SQIVND (reference sequence). The J segment lost 4 bases and the V segment lost 7 bases, leaving 15 bases of the junction unmatched. In DNA, the CDR3 is TGTGCCAGTACAACCACAGGGGCCAATCAGGCCTATGGCTACACCTTC. Translation: CASTTTGANQAYGYTF.

V is TRBV4-1 and J is TRBJ1-2; no clear D gene. Germline lookup yields CDR1 MGHRA and CDR2 YSYEKL. The CDR3 runs 15 residues. Between the trimmed V and J ends, which lost 0 bases and 4 bases, there was a span of 12 bases. The CDR3 DNA follows: TGCGCCAGCAGCCAAGATAGTTCCGAGGTCTATGGCTACACCTTC. Translating gives CASSQDSSEVYGYTF.

The V and J genes are TRBV28 and TRBJ2-2; 8 bases align to TRBD2. Germline V gene data show CDR1 as MDHEN and CDR2 as SYDVKM. J gave up 6 bases and V 6 bases, and 3 bases lay outside the gene matches. The CDR3 runs 13 residues. CDR3 sequence reads: CASSPGGAGELFF. The CDR3 DNA reads as TGTGCCAGCAGCCCGGGGGGGGCCGGGGAGCTGTTTTTT.

The table lists this clone with a count of one. The chain links TRBV3-1 (or the pseudogene TRBV3-2) to TRBJ1-3; TRBD1 might be the D (6 bases). Trimming left V 4 bases short and J 6 bases short, with 13 bases between. CDR3 length equals 14 residues. Germline CDR1 is LGHDT and CDR2 is YNNKEL (reference sequence). The CDR3 region has the DNA TGTGCCAGCAGCCGAACAGGGTTGGAAAACACCATATATTTT. This encodes CASSRTGLENTIYF.

In its sample, this clone was seen a few times. The rearrangement uses TRBV7-2 and TRBJ1-1; D gene ambiguous. V was cut by 7 bases and J by 6 bases, with 9 bases left in between. This CDR3 spans 11 amino acids. Germline V gene lookup returns CDR1 SGHTA and CDR2 FQGNSA. For the CDR3, the DNA is TGTGCCAGCACCCTAGGCCCTGAAGCTTTCTTT. Translated, it gives CASTLGPEAFF.

CDR3 nucleotide sequence: TGTGCCAGCAGGAAGAGGAGTGGGGGACTAGCAGGGGAGACCCAGTACTTC. Translating it yields CASRKRSGGLAGETQYF. The J gene is TRBJ2-5, the V gene TRBV7-2; 9 bases map to TRBD2. Germline V lookup: CDR1 SGHTA, CDR2 FQGNSA. The CDR3 totals 17 residues. Losses at the gene ends were 6 bases for V and 5 bases for J; bases not matched to a gene: 16.

V gene TRBV14 combines with J gene TRBJ2-7, with D unclear. CDR3 length: 11 amino acids. Between the trimmed V and J ends, which lost 2 bases and 6 bases, there was a span of 5 bases. CDR1 is SGHDN and CDR2 is FVKESK in the germline V gene. CDR3 DNA: TGTGCCAGCAGCCAATATTCCGAGCAGTACTTC. Residues: CASSQYSEQYF.

The V gene is TRBV19, the J gene TRBJ2-7; TRBD1 aligns across 7 bases. The CDR3 totals 14 residues. Trimming at V came to 3 bases and at J to 2 bases, leaving 4 bases not matched to a gene. Germline CDR1 LNHDA, CDR2 SQIVND (reference sequence). This CDR3 is CASSMGQMTYEQYF. CDR3 nucleotides: TGTGCCAGTAGTATGGGACAGATGACCTACGAGCAGTACTTC.

V is TRBV12-5 and J is TRBJ1-1, with unresolved D. V lost 7 bases and J lost 1, with 10 bases in between. Germline V gene lookup returns CDR1 LGHNT and CDR2 FRNRAP. The CDR3 contains 13 residues. The CDR3 spells CASVGSRNTEAFF. Written as DNA, the CDR3 is TGTGCTAGTGTGGGCAGCCGGAACACTGAAGCTTTCTTT.

The DNA of the CDR3 is TGCGCCAGCAGTGGACTAGCGGGATCCGCTACGCAGTATTTT. It codes for CASSGLAGSATQYF. The V and J genes are TRBV10-1 and TRBJ2-3, with 11 bases identical to TRBD2. From germline, CDR1 is WNHNN and CDR2 SYGVQD (reference sequence). V gave up 4 bases and J gave up 8 bases; unmatched junction bases: 5. The length of the CDR3 is 14 residues.

V usage is TRBV7-8 and J usage is TRBJ2-3; D is uncertain. CDR1 and CDR2 from the germline V gene are SGHVS and FQNEAQ. This CDR3 is built from 11 residues. V was shortened by 5 bases and J by 7 bases, with 7 bases between the two germline ends. This CDR3 is CASSPSHTQYF. CDR3 coding DNA: TGTGCCAGCAGCCCCTCCCATACGCAGTATTTT.

This sequence joins TRBV25-1 and TRBJ2-7; D is ambiguous. The germline gives CDR1 MGHDK, CDR2 SYGVNS. The V gene lost 3 bases and the J gene lost 2 bases, with 8 bases spanning the gap. This CDR3 has 13 residues. CDR3 sequence (DNA): TGTGCCAGCAGTGACCCCGAGACCTACGAGCAGTACTTC. This codes for CASSDPETYEQYF.

The rearrangement joins TRBV2 to TRBJ2-1, with 7 nucleotides matching TRBD2. V lost 8 bases and J lost 6; bases outside the gene matches: 4. The germline gives CDR1 SNHLY, CDR2 FYNNEI. This CDR3 spans 12 amino acids. DNA for the CDR3: TGTGCCAGCGGGAGGGCCTTCAATGAGCAGTTCTTC. Its protein is CASGRAFNEQFF.

The gene calls are TRBV3-1 (or the pseudogene TRBV3-2) and TRBJ1-4, with 7 bases matching TRBD1. With V trimmed by 4 bases and J by 1 base, 3 bases remained unmatched. From germline, CDR1 is LGHDT and CDR2 YNNKEL (reference sequence). This CDR3 region has 15 residues. CDR3 DNA sequence: TGTGCCAGCAGCCTTAGACAGGGAACTAATGAAAAACTGTTTTTT. Protein sequence: CASSLRQGTNEKLFF.

The genes are TRBV7-8 and TRBJ1-2; possible D gene TRBD1, 6 bases. Germline V CDR1 and CDR2: SGHVS, FQNEAQ. V dropped 5 bases and J dropped 2 bases, with 12 bases sitting between them. The CDR3 covers 14 residues. This CDR3 reads CASSHSQGNYGYTF. In nucleotides, the CDR3 is TGTGCCAGCAGCCATTCCCAGGGGAACTATGGCTACACCTTC.

This chain links TRBV13 with TRBJ2-7; possibly TRBD1 for D (5 bases). The CDR3 length is 15 residues. Per the germline V gene, CDR1 is PRHDT and CDR2 is FYEKMQ (reference sequence). With 2 bases removed from V and 4 bases from J, the gap between germline ends came to 15 bases. CDR3 sequence: CASSLRGAGSYEQYF. CDR3 DNA: TGTGCCAGCAGCTTAAGAGGCGCAGGGTCTTACGAGCAGTACTTC.